This is a list of T cell receptor beta chains from one sample in a study of shared clonotypes between healthy human individuals. TCRdb's table, derived via immunoSEQ multiplex PCR, lists solely in-frame clones and lacks some. In the table there are about half a million clones, 60% to 85% of which are singletons. Sample: PBMCs. Receptors originate from a woman between 40 and 50 years old in good health. Some clones in this sample may be carry-over from other donors' samples. CDR3s include the opening cysteine and the closing phenylalanine or tryptophan. D genes are given only for firm matches. A clone size is listed for some rows: how often the clone was seen (once, few, many), or a class if it is expanded.

-	TRBV15	TRBJ1-3	-	TGTGCCACCAGCAGAGATCTTGGCTCTGGAAACACCATATATTTT	CATSRDLGSGNTIYF
-	TRBV11-2	TRBJ2-2	TRBD2	TGTGCCAGCAGCACGCGACTAGCGGGAAGCACCGGGGAGCTGTTTTTT	CASSTRLAGSTGELFF
-	TRBV27	TRBJ2-1	TRBD1	TGTGCCAGCAGTGCCCGGACAGGGTACAATGAGCAGTTCTTC	CASSARTGYNEQFF
-	TRBV21-1	TRBJ2-2	-	TGTGCCAGCAGCAAAATGTTCGGGGTAGGACTAGCGGTGAACACCGGGGAGCTGTTTTTT	CASSKMFGVGLAVNTGELFF
-	TRBV10-3	TRBJ2-7	-	TGTGCCATCAGGGACAGTTACGAGCAGTACTTC	CAIRDSYEQYF
once	TRBV29-1	TRBJ2-1	TRBD1	TGCAGCGCCGGGACAGGGGCTGGTGAGCAGTTCTTC	CSAGTGAGEQFF
-	TRBV7-3	TRBJ2-2	TRBD2	TGTGCCAGCAGCTCTGCGGGACTAGCATCACTAAAGACCGGGGAGCTGTTTTTT	CASSSAGLASLKTGELFF
-	TRBV7-9	TRBJ2-4	TRBD1	TGTGCCAGCAGCTTAGCCACAGGGGGCATCTCAAACATTCAGTACTTC	CASSLATGGISNIQYF
few	TRBV29-1	TRBJ2-1	-	TGCAGCGCCGGCCCGACTATGCACAATGAGCAGTTCTTC	CSAGPTMHNEQFF
-	TRBV7-3	TRBJ2-5	TRBD2	TGTGCCAGCTCTAGCGGGGGGTACCAAGAGACCCAGTACTTC	CASSSGGYQETQYF
-	TRBV23-1	TRBJ2-1	-	TGCGCCAGCAGTCCCGAGGGGGGCGGTGAGCAGTTCTTC	CASSPEGGGEQFF